This TCR beta chain was documented in a study of T cells after posttransplantation cyclophosphamide. This CDR3 contains 14 residues. V dropped 7 bases and J dropped 5; count of bases not matched to a gene: 8. From germline, CDR1 is MGHRA and CDR2 YSYEKL. The data were produced by immunoSEQ multiplex PCR, yet TCRdb's version contains in-frame clones alone and is incomplete. The table records fewer than 40,000 clones, 80% to 90% of them present only once. The receptor's source is a woman between 40 and 55 years old with a blood cancer, CMV-positive, and with a related stem cell donor. The sample consisted of PBMCs. The chain has TRBV4-1 and TRBJ1-1; 9 bases map to TRBD1. CDR3 coding DNA: TGCGCCAGCAAATCGACAGGGGGACGGACTGAAGCTTTCTTT. Translated: CASKSTGGRTEAFF.